These T cell receptor beta chains were read from a single sample in a study of vaccination and CD4 T cells after COVID-19. Antigens of these TCRs are unknown. Via MiXCR, TCRdb re-called the PCR reads, giving one row per CDR3 protein. In the table there are about 6,300 distinct CDR3 sequences, about three quarters of which are singletons. Sequenced: CD4+ T cells from blood, cultured in vitro. All receptors come from a human donor who had recovered from COVID-19. The CDR3 runs from the conserved cysteine through the conserved F or W. D genes are given only for firm matches. A row's size may be missing; if present it is once, few, many or a size class.

few,TRBJ1-1,-,TRBV20-1,CSARLGGTANTEAFF,TGCAGTGCCCGACTGGGGGGGACTGCTAACACTGAAGCTTTCTTT
-,TRBJ1-5,TRBD1,TRBV20-1,CSARYGQGGNQPQHF,TGCAGTGCTAGATATGGACAGGGGGGGAATCAGCCCCAGCATTTT
-,TRBJ2-1,-,TRBV24-1,CATSDPTGRNEQFF,TGTGCCACCAGTGATCCGACCGGGCGCAATGAGCAGTTCTTC
-,TRBJ1-2,-,TRBV20-1,CSARGKGGGDGYTF,TGCAGTGCTAGAGGGAAGGGGGGGGGAGATGGCTACACCTTC
-,TRBJ1-1,TRBD1,TRBV20-1,CSARDRTGGGMNTEAFF,TGCAGTGCTAGAGACCGGACAGGGGGCGGGATGAACACTGAAGCTTTCTTT
-,TRBJ2-3,TRBD2,TRBV20-1,CSAIGLAGYPDTQYF,TGCAGTGCCATTGGACTAGCGGGCTACCCGGATACGCAGTATTTT
-,TRBJ1-2,TRBD1,TRBV27,CASRRTGEDYGYTF,TGTGCCAGCAGGAGGACAGGGGAGGACTATGGCTACACCTTC
-,TRBJ1-2,-,TRBV7-9,CASSLGGAGGYTF,TGTGCCAGCAGCTTAGGGGGGGCTGGTGGCTACACCTTC
-,TRBJ2-3,-,TRBV24-1,CATSGVREDTQYF,TGTGCCACCAGTGGGGTGAGGGAGGATACGCAGTATTTT
-,TRBJ2-7,TRBD2,TRBV6-5,CASSYYTSGSYEQYF,TGTGCCAGCAGTTACTACACTAGCGGTTCCTACGAGCAGTACTTC
-,TRBJ1-1,TRBD1,TRBV27,CASRRTGEPEAFF,TGTGCCAGCCGGCGGACAGGGGAGCCTGAAGCTTTCTTT
-,TRBJ1-2,-,TRBV24-1,CATSDAPGYGYTF,TGTGCCACCAGTGATGCCCCCGGGTACGGCTACACCTTC
-,TRBJ2-3,-,TRBV20-1,CSASTSGTDTQYF,TGCAGTGCTTCTACCTCGGGCACAGATACGCAGTATTTT
-,TRBJ2-5,TRBD2,TRBV5-4,CASSPGTSGGTETQYF,TGTGCCAGCAGCCCAGGGACTAGCGGGGGGACGGAGACCCAGTACTTC
-,TRBJ2-2,TRBD2,TRBV15,CATSGIAGGDTGELFF,TGTGCCACCAGCGGAATAGCGGGAGGGGACACCGGGGAGCTGTTTTTT
-,TRBJ1-1,-,TRBV6-1,CASKANTEAFF,TGTGCCAGCAAAGCGAACACTGAAGCTTTCTTT
-,TRBJ1-2,-,TRBV2,CASTKRGQLPYGYTF,TGTGCCAGCACGAAAAGAGGACAGCTGCCCTATGGCTACACCTTC
few,TRBJ2-7,-,TRBV11-2,CASSLDRGSYEQYF,TGTGCCAGCAGCTTAGACAGGGGATCCTACGAGCAGTACTTC
-,TRBJ2-7,TRBD2,TRBV19,CASSRPGLAGAPQYF,TGTGCCAGTAGTCGACCCGGACTAGCGGGAGCTCCGCAGTACTTC
-,TRBJ2-5,-,TRBV20-1,CSARFSGYQETQYF,TGCAGTGCTAGATTCAGCGGATACCAAGAGACCCAGTACTTC
few,TRBJ2-5,-,TRBV20-1,CSASVGETQYF,TGCAGTGCTTCGGTGGGAGAGACCCAGTACTTC
-,TRBJ1-2,TRBD1,TRBV7-8,CASSPVRRDRGGYTF,TGTGCCAGCAGCCCGGTTCGTCGGGACAGGGGCGGCTACACCTTC
-,TRBJ2-7,TRBD2,TRBV7-2,CASSLGRGVYEQYF,TGTGCCAGCAGCTTAGGGCGGGGGGTCTACGAGCAGTACTTC
few,TRBJ2-5,-,TRBV20-1,CSARPRGLPETQYF,TGCAGTGCTAGACCCAGGGGATTACCGGAGACCCAGTACTTC
-,TRBJ2-5,-,TRBV5-4,CASSFTGTTETQYF,TGTGCCAGCAGCTTCACCGGGACGACGGAGACCCAGTACTTC
few,TRBJ2-3,TRBD2,TRBV7-6,CASSLEAGLSTDTQYF,TGTGCCAGCAGCCTCGAAGCGGGACTGAGCACAGATACGCAGTATTTT
-,TRBJ1-2,-,TRBV15,CATSRDAGARGYTF,TGTGCCACCAGCAGAGACGCAGGGGCCCGCGGCTACACCTTC
-,TRBJ2-5,-,TRBV11-2,CASSSLTRTFQETQYF,TGTGCCAGCAGCTCTTTGACTAGGACATTCCAAGAGACCCAGTACTTC
few,TRBJ1-2,-,TRBV19,CASRSYRAPYTF,TGTGCCAGTAGGTCCTACAGGGCCCCCTACACCTTC
-,TRBJ1-6,-,TRBV21-1,CASGGEAGRGNSPLHF,TGTGCCAGTGGGGGAGAGGCGGGGAGAGGAAATTCACCCCTCCACTTT
-,TRBJ1-6,-,TRBV6-1,CASSPDNYNSPLHF,TGTGCCAGCAGTCCTGATAACTATAATTCACCCCTCCACTTT
-,TRBJ1-2,-,TRBV11-2,CASSLDPDPQYYGYTF,TGTGCCAGCAGCTTAGACCCCGATCCACAATACTATGGCTACACCTTC
-,TRBJ2-7,TRBD1,TRBV7-9,CASSLGTRTTGGSYEQYF,TGTGCCAGCAGCTTAGGTACGCGGACAACAGGGGGCTCCTACGAGCAGTACTTC
-,TRBJ2-1,TRBD1,TRBV24-1,CATSVAGTGGYNEQFF,TGTGCCACCAGTGTCGCCGGGACAGGGGGCTACAATGAGCAGTTCTTC
-,TRBJ1-2,TRBD1,TRBV24-1,CATSLGQGGGYTF,TGTGCCACCAGTTTAGGACAGGGAGGTGGCTACACCTTC
-,TRBJ2-5,-,TRBV7-6,CASSPSWGQETQYF,TGTGCCAGCAGCCCCAGTTGGGGCCAAGAGACCCAGTACTTC
few,TRBJ1-1,TRBD1,TRBV7-9,CASTWTGVNTEAFF,TGTGCCAGCACCTGGACAGGGGTGAACACTGAAGCTTTCTTT
once,TRBJ1-5,TRBD1,TRBV19,CASSFRQGADQPQHF,TGTGCCAGTAGTTTTCGACAGGGGGCGGACCAGCCCCAGCATTTT
-,TRBJ1-6,-,TRBV7-2,CASSLGGLRNNSPLHF,TGTGCCAGCAGCTTAGGCGGGCTTAGGAATAATTCACCCCTCCACTTT
large,TRBJ2-5,TRBD2,TRBV5-4,CASSRRLADQETQYF,TGTGCCAGCAGCCGAAGACTAGCCGATCAAGAGACCCAGTACTTC
-,TRBJ2-3,TRBD2,TRBV7-3,CASSLNGGGATDTQYF,TGTGCCAGCAGCTTAAATGGGGGAGGGGCCACAGATACGCAGTATTTT
-,TRBJ2-1,TRBD2,TRBV5-8,CASSLWEGNEQFF,TGTGCCAGCAGCTTGTGGGAGGGGAATGAGCAGTTCTTC
-,TRBJ2-7,-,TRBV19,CARDSSYEQYF,TGTGCCAGAGACAGCTCCTACGAGCAGTACTTC
-,TRBJ2-2,-,TRBV20-1,CSARAGAGELFF,TGCAGTGCTAGAGCGGGGGCCGGGGAGCTGTTTTTT
-,TRBJ1-2,TRBD1,TRBV19,CASSREGQGPGYTF,TGTGCCAGTAGTAGAGAAGGACAGGGACCTGGCTACACCTTC
-,TRBJ1-1,-,TRBV20-1,CSASPAGTNTEAFF,TGCAGTGCTAGTCCGGCAGGGACGAACACTGAAGCTTTCTTT
-,TRBJ1-3,-,TRBV7-9,CASSFSFSGNTIYF,TGTGCCAGCAGCTTTAGCTTCTCTGGAAACACCATATATTTT
-,TRBJ1-2,-,TRBV20-1,CSATGSGYTF,TGCAGTGCTACAGGAAGTGGCTACACCTTC
-,TRBJ2-5,-,TRBV7-3,CASSLTREETQYF,TGTGCCAGCAGCTTAACCAGGGAAGAGACCCAGTACTTC